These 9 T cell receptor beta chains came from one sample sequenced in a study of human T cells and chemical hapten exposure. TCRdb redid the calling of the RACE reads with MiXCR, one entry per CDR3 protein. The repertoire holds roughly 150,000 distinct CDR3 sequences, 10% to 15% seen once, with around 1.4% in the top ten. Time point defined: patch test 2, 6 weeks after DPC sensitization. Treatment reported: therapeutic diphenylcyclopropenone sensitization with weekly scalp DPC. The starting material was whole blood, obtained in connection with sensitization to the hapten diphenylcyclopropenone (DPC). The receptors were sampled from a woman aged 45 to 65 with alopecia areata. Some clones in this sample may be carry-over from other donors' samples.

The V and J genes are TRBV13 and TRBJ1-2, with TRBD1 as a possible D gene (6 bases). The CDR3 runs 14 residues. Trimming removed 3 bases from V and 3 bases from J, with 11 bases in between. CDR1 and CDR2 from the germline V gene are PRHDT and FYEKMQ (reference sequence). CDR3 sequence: CASSFTGSDYGYTF. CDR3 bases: TGTGCCAGCAGCTTCACAGGGTCTGACTATGGCTACACCTTC.

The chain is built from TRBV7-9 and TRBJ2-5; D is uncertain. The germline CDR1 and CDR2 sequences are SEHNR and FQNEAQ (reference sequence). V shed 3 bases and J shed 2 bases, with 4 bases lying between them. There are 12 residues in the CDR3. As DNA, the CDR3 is TGTGCCAGCAGCTTTCAGCAAGAGACCCAGTACTTC. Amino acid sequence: CASSFQQETQYF.

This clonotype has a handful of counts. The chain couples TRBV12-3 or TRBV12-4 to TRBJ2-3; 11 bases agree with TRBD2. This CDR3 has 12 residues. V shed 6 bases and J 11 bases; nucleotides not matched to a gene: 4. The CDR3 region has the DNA TGTGCCAGCAGCCTAACTAGCGGGAGGCAGTATTTT. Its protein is CASSLTSGRQYF.

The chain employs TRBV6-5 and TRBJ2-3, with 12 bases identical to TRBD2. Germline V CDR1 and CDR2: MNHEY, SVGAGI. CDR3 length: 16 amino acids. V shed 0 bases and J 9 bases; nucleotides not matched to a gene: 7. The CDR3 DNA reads TGTGCCAGCAGTTACTCGTCTAGCGGGAGGGCCGGCACGCAGTATTTT. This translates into CASSYSSSGRAGTQYF.

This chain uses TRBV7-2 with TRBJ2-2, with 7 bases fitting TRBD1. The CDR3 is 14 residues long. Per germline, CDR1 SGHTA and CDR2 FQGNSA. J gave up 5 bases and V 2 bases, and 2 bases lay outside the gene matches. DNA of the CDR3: TGTGCCAGCAGCTTAATCAGGGGGACCGGGGAGCTGTTTTTT. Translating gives CASSLIRGTGELFF.

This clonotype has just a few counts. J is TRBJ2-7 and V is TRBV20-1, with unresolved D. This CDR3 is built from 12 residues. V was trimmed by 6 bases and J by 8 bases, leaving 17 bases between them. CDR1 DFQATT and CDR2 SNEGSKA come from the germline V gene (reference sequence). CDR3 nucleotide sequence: TGCAGTGCAACCTCCGACGCAGCCAAGCAGTACTTC. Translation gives CSATSDAAKQYF.

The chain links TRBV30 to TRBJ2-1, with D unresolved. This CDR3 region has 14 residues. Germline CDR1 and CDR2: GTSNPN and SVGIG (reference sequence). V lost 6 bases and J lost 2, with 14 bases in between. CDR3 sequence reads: CACNQRLTYNEQFF. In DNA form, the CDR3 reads TGTGCCTGTAATCAGCGACTCACCTACAATGAGCAGTTCTTC.

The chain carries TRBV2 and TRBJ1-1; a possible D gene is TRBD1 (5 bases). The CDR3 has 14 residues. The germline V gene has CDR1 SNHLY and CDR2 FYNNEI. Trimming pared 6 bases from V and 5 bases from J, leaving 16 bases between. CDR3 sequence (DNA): TGTGCCAGCAGGGTATCTCAGGGTGGGACTGAAGCTTTCTTT. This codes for CASRVSQGGTEAFF.

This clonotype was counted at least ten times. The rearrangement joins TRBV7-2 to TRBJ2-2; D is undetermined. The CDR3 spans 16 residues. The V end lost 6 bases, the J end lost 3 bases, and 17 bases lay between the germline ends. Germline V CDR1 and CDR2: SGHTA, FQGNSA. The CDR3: CASREDSHGYTGELFF. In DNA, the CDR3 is TGTGCCAGCAGAGAAGACTCCCACGGGTACACCGGGGAGCTGTTTTTT.